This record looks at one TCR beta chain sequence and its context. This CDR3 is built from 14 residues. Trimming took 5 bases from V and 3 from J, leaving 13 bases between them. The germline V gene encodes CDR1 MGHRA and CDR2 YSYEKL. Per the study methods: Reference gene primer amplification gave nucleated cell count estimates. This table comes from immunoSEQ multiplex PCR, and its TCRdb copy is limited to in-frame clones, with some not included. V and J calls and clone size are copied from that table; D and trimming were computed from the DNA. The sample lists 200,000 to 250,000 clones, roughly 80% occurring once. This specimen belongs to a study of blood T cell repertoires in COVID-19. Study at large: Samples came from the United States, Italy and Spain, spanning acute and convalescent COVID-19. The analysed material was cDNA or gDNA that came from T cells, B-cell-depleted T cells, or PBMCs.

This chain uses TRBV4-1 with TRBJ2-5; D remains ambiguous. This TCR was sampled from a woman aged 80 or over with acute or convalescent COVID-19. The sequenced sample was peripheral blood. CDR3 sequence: CASSGATQKETQYF. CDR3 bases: TGCGCCAGCAGCGGCGCGACTCAGAAAGAGACCCAGTACTTC.